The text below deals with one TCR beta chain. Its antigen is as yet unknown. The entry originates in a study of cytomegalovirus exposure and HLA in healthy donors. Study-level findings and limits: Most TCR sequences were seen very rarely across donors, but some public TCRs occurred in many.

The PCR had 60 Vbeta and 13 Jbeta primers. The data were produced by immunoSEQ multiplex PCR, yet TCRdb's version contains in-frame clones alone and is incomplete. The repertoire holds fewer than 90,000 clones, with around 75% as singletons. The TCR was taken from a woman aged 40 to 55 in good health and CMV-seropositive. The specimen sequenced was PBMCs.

The DNA for the CDR3 is TGTGCCAGCAGCTCCTCCCAGGACACTGAAGCTTTCTTT. This sequence encodes CASSSSQDTEAFF. This chain uses TRBV7-3 with TRBJ1-1; no clear D gene. The CDR3 covers 13 residues. The V gene's germline CDR1 is SGHTA and CDR2 FQGTGA. V lost 4 bases to trimming and J lost 3 bases, with 9 bases between them.